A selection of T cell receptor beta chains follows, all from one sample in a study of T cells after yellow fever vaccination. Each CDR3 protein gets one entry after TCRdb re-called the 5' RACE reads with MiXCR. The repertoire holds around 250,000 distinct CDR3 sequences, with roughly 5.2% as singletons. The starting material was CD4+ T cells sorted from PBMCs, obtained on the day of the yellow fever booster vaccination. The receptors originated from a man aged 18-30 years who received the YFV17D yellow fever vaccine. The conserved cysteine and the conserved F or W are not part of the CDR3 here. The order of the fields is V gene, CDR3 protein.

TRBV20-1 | SAPRSGGRRTQY
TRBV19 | ASSTDRVGYEQY
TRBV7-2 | ASSLGGNLGNTIY
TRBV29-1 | SAYRGGEAF
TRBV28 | ASNDRDRAAYEQY
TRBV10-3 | AIKPSGTGGVGTEAF
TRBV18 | ASSRDRGRVNYGYT
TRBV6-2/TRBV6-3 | ASSYSGGADTQY
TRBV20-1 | SARGGAIGEAF
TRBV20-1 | SASPPRQWMNTEAF
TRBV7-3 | ASSVYRDTEAF
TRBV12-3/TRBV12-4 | ASSLDQTGAVGEAF
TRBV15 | ATSRAARGSAEAF
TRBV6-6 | ASHGTNEKLF
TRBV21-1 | ASSIHSQGTDTQY
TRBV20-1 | SYTTGGEETQY
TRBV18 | ATLQNLEAEAF
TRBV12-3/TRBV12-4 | ASRPYSGGRTDTQY
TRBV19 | ASSTEQGNDSPLH
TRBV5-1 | ASSSPSSGENTGELF
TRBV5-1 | ASSLADTRTELF
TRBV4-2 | ASSQEGTPLYQETQY
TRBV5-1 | ASSTTGTPVEEQF
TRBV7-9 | ASSVTPGMGQY
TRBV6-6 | ASSYGYLLH
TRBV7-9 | ASSFGRNSPLH
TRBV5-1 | ASSFIAGDTDTQY
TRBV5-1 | ASSLGSTDTQY
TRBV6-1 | AAGWTGGNQPQH
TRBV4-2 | ASSKIDRGHSYNSPLH
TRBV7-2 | ASSPGGVSGNTIY
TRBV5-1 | ASNLDRVPEQY
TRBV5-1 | ASSPSGQTYNEQF
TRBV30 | ACSVVNEKLF
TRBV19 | ASRRAITEAAF
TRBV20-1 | SADRGFFISEQY
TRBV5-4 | ASSGTGFQETQY
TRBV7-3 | ASSLRNTGELF
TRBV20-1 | SAIPPWGDRGWANYGYT
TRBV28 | ASRPGGRFYNEQF
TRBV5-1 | ASSLVGADTGELF
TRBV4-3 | ASSQKLAGGRETQY
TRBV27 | ATSRGFGYGYT
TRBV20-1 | SAPAGWGTEAF
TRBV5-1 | ASSLRGDVGEQY
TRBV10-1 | ASSEEKGTPYQETQY
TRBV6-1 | ASSEGAGTNYGYT
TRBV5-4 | ASSTRRGTEQF
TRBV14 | ASRQSSGANVLT
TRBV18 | ASSPNGAGTGYT
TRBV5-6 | ASSRSLYSGNTIY
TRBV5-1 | ASSLFRVNTDTQY
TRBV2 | ASSDPSPGNTIY
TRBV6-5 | ASSYGLAFATQY
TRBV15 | ATSYRSAGSETQY
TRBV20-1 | SARDSTGEGNSPLH
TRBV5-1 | ASSWGDRDGETQY
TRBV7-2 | ASSFRGGGYT
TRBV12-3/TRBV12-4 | ASSFLAGRLMGGYT
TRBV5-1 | ASSLNRNTEAF